This is a list of T cell receptor beta chains from one sample in a study of tumor-infiltrating lymphocytes in primary liver carcinoma. In TCRdb, the multiplex PCR reads were re-called with MiXCR into one record per CDR3 protein. The sample lists about 310,000 distinct CDR3 sequences, 50% to 70% seen once, with about 8.4% in the top ten. Sequencing was done on a sample of peripheral blood. These receptors were obtained from a man in his forties or fifties with primary liver carcinoma and hepatitis B virus infection. Both conserved end residues are part of each CDR3. D genes are given only for firm matches. Clone size is given for some rows only: seen once, a few or many times, or a class if the clone is expanded.

once	TRBD2	TRBV6-1	TRBJ2-1	CTSSGTSGGVDNEQFF	TGTACCAGCAGCGGGACTAGCGGGGGGGTTGACAATGAACAGTTCTTC
many	NA	TRBV6-2/TRBV6-3	TRBJ2-1	CASSYSDSLNEQFF	TGTGCCAGCAGTTACTCTGACAGTTTAAATGAGCAGTTCTTC
NA	NA	TRBV11-1	TRBJ2-7	CASLMGDHSYELYF	TGTGCCAGCCTGATGGGGGACCACTCCTACGAGCTGTACTTC
NA	NA	TRBV30	TRBJ1-2	CAWRSLGTYGYTF	TGTGCCTGGAGATCCCTCGGGACATATGGCTACACCTTC
NA	TRBD2	TRBV29-1	TRBJ2-2	CSVKVGGITGEMFF	TGCAGCGTTAAGGTGGGGGGGATCACCGGGGAGATGTTTTTT
NA	NA	TRBV11-2	TRBJ2-7	CASSLSTTSNEQCF	TGTGCCAGCAGCTTATCTACCACTTCCAACGAGCAGTGCTTC
NA	NA	TRBV29-1	TRBJ2-7	CSVERDVGGQYF	TGCAGCGTTGAACGGGACGTTGGCGGGCAGTACTTC
NA	NA	TRBV25-1	TRBJ1-1	CASSEGTEAFF	TGTGCCAGCAGTGAGGGCACTGAAGCTTTCTTT
NA	NA	TRBV19	TRBJ1-1	CASSITDANTEAFF	TGTGCCAGTAGTATAACAGATGCGAACACTGAAGCTTTCTTT
few	TRBD1	TRBV30	TRBJ1-2	CAGTYRGHYGYTF	TGTGCCGGAACCTACAGGGGCCACTATGGCTACACCTTC
NA	TRBD2	TRBV7-8	TRBJ2-1	CASSLTVIAGGVEQFF	TGTGCCAGCAGCTTAACGGTGATAGCGGGAGGGGTTGAGCAGTTCTTT
NA	TRBD1	TRBV11-2	TRBJ2-4	CASSPPGQGDNIQYF	TGTGCCAGCAGCCCCCCCGGGCAGGGGGACAACATTCAGTACTTC
once	NA	TRBV7-6	TRBJ2-3	CASSLVGQGSDTQYF	TGTGCCAGCAGCTTGGTAGGTCAGGGCTCAGATACGCAGTATTTT
many	NA	TRBV14	TRBJ2-7	CASSPKEAYEQYF	TGTGCCAGCAGCCCCAAGGAGGCCTACGAGCAGTACTTC
many	TRBD2	TRBV11-2	TRBJ2-2	CASSLVAGGAGELFF	TGTGCCAGCAGCTTAGTAGCGGGAGGTGCCGGGGAGCTGTTTTTT
many	NA	TRBV10-1	TRBJ2-2	CASRADAGELFF	TGCGCCAGCAGGGCCGACGCCGGGGAGCTGTTTTTT
many	NA	TRBV11-2	TRBJ2-5	CASSLTAGSIETQYF	TGTGCCAGCAGCTTAACGGCGGGATCAATAGAGACCCAGTACTTC
NA	NA	TRBV7-9	TRBJ2-7	CASSLDTVYDQYF	TGTGCCAGCAGCTTAGATACGGTCTACGATCAGTACTTC
few	TRBD1	TRBV10-2	TRBJ2-5	CASRKGQGWVETQYF	TGCGCCAGCAGGAAGGGACAGGGTTGGGTCGAGACCCAGTACTTC
NA	TRBD2	TRBV11-2	TRBJ2-7	CASSSRGGSFDEQYF	TGTGCCAGCAGCTCCCGGGGAGGGAGCTTCGACGAGCAGTACTTC
NA	NA	TRBV12-5	TRBJ1-5	CASGLRRNGLDSNQPQHF	TGTGCTAGTGGTCTCCGGAGGAACGGCTTAGATAGCAATCAGCCCCAGCATTTT
many	NA	TRBV6-2/TRBV6-3	TRBJ1-6	CASSVLGGSPLHF	TGTGCCAGCAGTGTTTTGGGCGGTTCACCCCTCCACTTT
NA	NA	TRBV5-1	TRBJ2-3	CASSSPDSTDTQYF	TGCGCCAGCAGCTCCCCCGATAGCACAGATACGCAGTATTTT
NA	TRBD1	TRBV20-1	TRBJ1-2	CSAIARDRGNYGYTF	TGCAGTGCTATTGCCCGGGACAGGGGGAACTATGGCTACACCTTC
many	TRBD1	TRBV6-2/TRBV6-3	TRBJ1-6	CASSPGQGSSPLHF	TGTGCCAGCAGCCCCGGACAGGGGAGTTCACCCCTCCACTTT
NA	TRBD1	TRBV29-1	TRBJ1-4	CSVVEDRENVKLFF	TGCAGCGTTGTGGAGGACAGGGAGAATGTAAAACTGTTTTTT
NA	NA	TRBV12-3/TRBV12-4	TRBJ1-3	CASRSRLLSSGNTIYF	TGTGCCAGCAGATCCAGACTCCTTAGCTCTGGAAACACCATATATTTT
few	NA	TRBV7-9	TRBJ2-3	CASRPGMETDTQYF	TGTGCCAGCAGACCAGGCATGGAGACAGATACGCAGTATTTT
NA	NA	TRBV7-8	TRBJ2-7	CASSCGPTYEQYF	TGTGCCAGCAGCTGTGGCCCCACCTACGAGCAGTACTTC
once	NA	TRBV5-8	TRBJ2-3	CASSPRGSVTDTQYF	TGTGCCAGCAGCCCCCGGGGGAGCGTCACAGATACGCAGTATTTT
NA	NA	TRBV7-9	TRBJ2-7	CVSVQRVGEQYF	TGTGTCAGCGTACAACGGGTGGGCGAGCAGTACTTC
few	TRBD1	TRBV5-1	TRBJ2-1	CASRLGTVTVNEQFF	TGCGCCAGCAGACTGGGGACAGTAACCGTCAATGAGCAGTTCTTC
many	TRBD2	TRBV11-1	TRBJ2-1	CASSSSSGTSYNEQFF	TGTGCCAGCAGCTCCAGTAGCGGGACCTCCTACAATGAGCAGTTCTTC
NA	NA	TRBV29-1	TRBJ1-1	CSAGWGMNTEAFF	TGCAGCGCGGGTTGGGGCATGAACACTGAAGCTTTCTTT
once	TRBD2	TRBV5-4	TRBJ2-2	CASSLAGASGNGELFF	TGTGCCAGCAGCTTGGCCGGTGCTAGCGGAAACGGGGAGCTGTTTTTT
NA	NA	TRBV14	TRBJ2-2	CVSSRSQGFGAGELFF	TGTGTCAGCAGCCGGTCCCAAGGGTTTGGCGCCGGGGAGCTGTTTTTT
many	NA	TRBV4-1	TRBJ1-2	CASSQDPAGGVSGYTF	TGCGCCAGCAGCCAAGATCCTGCGGGGGGGGTTAGCGGCTACACCTTC
NA	NA	TRBV6-5	TRBJ2-7	CANRLQYERYF	TGTGCCAACAGGCTACAATACGAGCGGTACTTC
NA	TRBD2	TRBV11-2	TRBJ2-1	CASSLQIGLAEHNEQFF	TGTGCCAGCAGCTTGCAGATCGGGCTAGCGGAACACAATGAGCAGTTCTTC
NA	TRBD1	TRBV11-1	TRBJ2-2	CACSFRPGQGNIGELFF	TGTGCCTGCAGCTTCAGGCCGGGACAGGGTAATATCGGGGAGCTGTTTTTT
NA	TRBD1	TRBV14	TRBJ1-1	CASSQVPGGRTEALF	TGTGCCAGCAGCCAAGTGCCAGGGGGGAGAACTGAAGCTTTATTT
few	NA	TRBV5-1	TRBJ2-7	CASSFTYGYEQYF	TGCGCCAGCAGCTTTACCTATGGCTACGAGCAGTACTTC
NA	NA	TRBV7-8	TRBJ2-7	CTSSHRGWQQYF	TGTACCAGCAGCCACAGAGGGTGGCAGCAGTACTTC